This entry is about one TCR beta chain. Germline V gene sequence: CDR1 SGHDN, CDR2 FVKESK. The CDR3 sequence is 15 residues long. Trimming cost V 1 base and J 1 base; bases outside gene matches: 3. These data belong to a study of blood T cell repertoires in COVID-19. Per the original data handling: It was from reference gene primer amplification that nucleated cell counts were estimated. Data came from immunoSEQ multiplex PCR; TCRdb stores just in-frame clones and leaves some out. The V and J calls and the clone size are those of that table, but D and trimming were determined from the DNA. The sample contains 200,000 to 300,000 clones, just under 90% of which appear only once.

Material: peripheral blood. The TCR comes from a woman in her 40s with acute or convalescent COVID-19. The V gene is TRBV14, the J gene TRBJ1-1; TRBD1 matches 7 bases. The CDR3 DNA reads as TGTGCCAGCAGCCAAGGAGGGGGCGCGAACACTGAAGCTTTCTTT. This codes for CASSQGGGANTEAFF. The variable domain in full, with the rest retrieved from reference TRBV14 and TRBJ1-1, is EAGVTQFPSHSVIEKGQTVTLRCDPISGHDNLYWYRRVMGKEIKFLLHFVKESKQDESGMPNNRFLAERTGGTYSTLKVQPAELEDSGVYFCASSQGGGANTEAFFGQGTRLTVV.